Listed below are T cell receptor beta chains from one sample, sequenced in a study of shared T cell receptors in the human thymus. TCRdb keeps only in-frame clones here, not all; method: immunoSEQ multiplex PCR. This sample has some 700,000 clones, with roughly 88% found just once. The same specimen was also included in a second study, on human thymus T cells.

Material for sequencing was thymocytes. These TCRs come from a girl less than two years old with a congenital heart defect. Both conserved end residues are part of each CDR3. Fields, in order: D gene, V gene, clone size, J gene, CDR3 protein, CDR3 DNA. The D gene is left open where the match is weak. Clone size is not always given. Where it is, it says once, few, many or a class for expanded clones.

>NA|TRBV19|few|TRBJ1-5
CASSLRKYSNQPQHF
TGTGCCAGTAGTCTGCGAAAGTATAGCAATCAGCCCCAGCATTTT
>TRBD1|TRBV4-2|once|TRBJ2-3
CASSPTGTDTQYF
TGTGCCAGCAGCCCGACAGGGACAGATACGCAGTATTTT
>TRBD1|TRBV4-1|NA|TRBJ2-5
CASSRSQGAGETQYF
TGCGCCAGCAGCCGGTCACAGGGGGCCGGTGAGACCCAGTACTTC
>TRBD1|TRBV9|NA|TRBJ1-4
CASSEGQGALENEKLFF
TGTGCCAGCAGCGAAGGACAGGGGGCATTGGAGAATGAAAAACTGTTTTTT
>NA|TRBV28|NA|TRBJ2-7
CASSLGRWGSSSYEQYF
TGTGCCAGCAGTTTAGGGAGGTGGGGTTCATCCTCCTACGAGCAGTACTTC
>NA|TRBV28|NA|TRBJ2-7
CASSSRHRAKRYEQYF
TGTGCCAGCAGTTCCCGTCACAGGGCTAAACGCTACGAGCAGTACTTC
>NA|TRBV6-5|once|TRBJ1-4
CASSGGSEKLFF
TGTGCCAGCAGTGGGGGGAGTGAAAAACTGTTTTTT
>NA|TRBV6-5|NA|TRBJ1-5
CASSPYGGNQPQHF
TGTGCCAGCAGCCCTTATGGAGGGAATCAGCCCCAGCATTTT
>NA|TRBV5-5|once|TRBJ1-5
CASSLSLGHNSNQPQHF
TGTGCCAGCAGCTTGAGTCTGGGACATAACTCCAATCAGCCCCAGCATTTT
>NA|TRBV28|NA|TRBJ2-7
CASRRKREQYF
TGTGCCAGCAGACGCAAGAGAGAGCAGTACTTC
>NA|TRBV4-3|NA|TRBJ2-1
CASSQEPDSTGYNEQFF
TGCGCCAGCAGCCAAGAGCCCGACTCGACGGGGTACAATGAGCAGTTCTTC
>NA|TRBV5-1|NA|TRBJ2-2
CASGTGDSNTGELFF
TGCGCCAGCGGAACAGGGGACTCGAACACCGGGGAGCTGTTTTTT
>TRBD1|TRBV28|NA|TRBJ1-2
CASTAFTGGHGYTF
TGTGCCAGCACCGCATTTACAGGGGGCCATGGCTACACCTTC
>TRBD1|TRBV9|NA|TRBJ1-1
CASSADRGPGDTEAFF
TGTGCCAGCAGCGCTGACAGGGGACCAGGGGACACTGAAGCTTTCTTT
>NA|TRBV4-2|NA|TRBJ1-1
CASSQDQGRGTEAFF
TGTGCCAGCAGCCAAGATCAGGGGAGGGGCACTGAAGCTTTCTTT
>NA|TRBV7-6|NA|TRBJ2-5
CASSLGSGRVKLKETQYF
TGTGCCAGCAGCTTAGGATCCGGCAGGGTTAAGCTGAAAGAGACCCAGTACTTC
>NA|TRBV27|NA|TRBJ2-7
CASSLWPPYEQYF
TGTGCCAGCAGTTTGTGGCCCCCCTACGAGCAGTACTTC
>NA|TRBV19|NA|TRBJ1-5
CASSPQIQPQHF
TGTGCCAGTAGTCCTCAGATTCAGCCCCAGCATTTT
>NA|TRBV2|NA|TRBJ1-2
CASSADRSPYGYTF
TGTGCCAGCAGCGCAGACAGGAGCCCCTATGGCTACACCTTC
>NA|TRBV5-5|once|TRBJ2-7
CASSLVRWQGHEQYF
TGTGCCAGCAGCTTGGTCCGTTGGCAGGGCCACGAGCAGTACTTC
>NA|TRBV6-1|NA|TRBJ2-7
CASGGYGSEF
TGTGCCAGCGGTGGCTACGGTAGCGAGTTC
>NA|TRBV5-4|NA|TRBJ1-1
CASRKGISSAEAFF
TGTGCCAGCAGGAAGGGGATCTCGAGCGCTGAAGCTTTCTTT
>NA|TRBV20-1|NA|TRBJ1-2
CSARDSTF
TGCAGTGCTAGGGACAGTACCTTC
>TRBD2|TRBV6-5|NA|TRBJ2-5
CASNAAGGPWETQYF
TGTGCCAGCAATGCAGCGGGGGGGCCGTGGGAGACCCAGTACTTC
>NA|TRBV9|NA|TRBJ2-7
CASSPHRVFGSYEQYF
TGTGCCAGCAGCCCCCACAGGGTTTTCGGCTCCTACGAGCAGTACTTC
>TRBD2|TRBV4-3|NA|TRBJ2-3
CASSQGGNTDTQYF
TGCGCCAGCAGCCAGGGGGGGAACACAGATACGCAGTATTTT
>TRBD2|TRBV4-3|NA|TRBJ2-1
CASSQGLAGGEYNEQFF
TGCGCCAGCAGCCAAGGACTAGCGGGGGGTGAATACAATGAGCAGTTCTTC
>NA|TRBV4-1|once|TRBJ2-7
CASSHPPGVSSYEQYF
TGCGCCAGCAGCCACCCTCCAGGGGTAAGCTCCTACGAGCAGTACTTC
>NA|TRBV5-6|NA|TRBJ1-5
CASSSSPRALLGNQPQHF
TGTGCCAGCAGCTCCAGCCCCAGGGCCCTGTTGGGCAATCAGCCCCAGCATTTT
>NA|TRBV5-1|NA|TRBJ1-1
CASSLVSQGSVNTEAFF
TGCGCCAGCAGCTTGGTCTCCCAGGGGAGTGTGAACACTGAAGCTTTCTTT
>NA|TRBV7-6|NA|TRBJ2-1
CASSLEHNEQFF
TGTGCCAGCAGCTTAGAGCACAATGAGCAGTTCTTC
>TRBD1|TRBV6-1|NA|TRBJ1-2
CASRTGADGYTF
TGTGCCAGCCGCACAGGGGCTGATGGCTACACCTTC
>TRBD2|TRBV2|NA|TRBJ2-1
CASSTPSGGPNEQFF
TGTGCCAGCAGTACCCCTAGCGGGGGCCCCAATGAGCAGTTCTTC
>TRBD2|TRBV12-5|once|TRBJ2-1
CASGSSGGQKEQFF
TGTGCTAGTGGTAGTAGCGGGGGGCAAAAGGAGCAGTTCTTC
>NA|TRBV4-1|NA|TRBJ1-5
CASSQDSGDQPQHF
TGCGCCAGCAGCCAAGATTCCGGGGATCAGCCCCAGCATTTT
>TRBD1|TRBV18|once|TRBJ1-2
CASSPSDRDSDYGYTF
TGTGCCAGCTCACCCTCCGACAGGGATAGTGACTATGGCTACACCTTC
>NA|TRBV14|NA|TRBJ1-6
CASSQEGGPVSSYNSPLHF
TGTGCCAGCAGCCAAGAAGGAGGACCTGTCAGCTCCTATAATTCACCCCTCCACTTT
>TRBD1|TRBV6-5|NA|TRBJ1-3
CASSKQGDSGNTIYF
TGTGCCAGCAGTAAACAGGGGGACTCTGGAAACACCATATATTTT
>NA|TRBV4-1|NA|TRBJ1-2
CASSQDVWGFALYGYTF
TGCGCCAGCAGCCAAGACGTATGGGGCTTCGCCCTCTATGGCTACACCTTC
>TRBD2|TRBV27|NA|TRBJ2-7
CASSSSGGVTLYF
TGTGCCAGCAGTTCTAGCGGGGGGGTAACGCTGTACTTC
>NA|TRBV5-6|NA|TRBJ1-3
CASSLVSRGTIYF
TGTGCCAGCAGCTTGGTCTCTCGAGGAACCATATATTTT
>TRBD2|TRBV7-2|NA|TRBJ2-3
CASRPYSGIKYF
TGTGCCAGCAGGCCTTATAGCGGGATAAAGTATTTT
>TRBD1|TRBV5-4|NA|TRBJ2-3
CASSTRDRRTDTQYF
TGTGCCAGCAGCACCCGGGACAGACGCACAGATACGCAGTATTTT
>NA|TRBV28|once|TRBJ1-6
CASSFISAEAPGANSPLHF
TGTGCCAGCAGTTTTATAAGTGCGGAGGCACCGGGAGCGAATTCACCCCTCCACTTT
>TRBD2|TRBV7-8|NA|TRBJ2-2
CASSLGEKSGGRTGELFF
TGTGCCAGCAGCCTCGGCGAAAAAAGCGGGGGTCGCACCGGGGAGCTGTTTTTT
>NA|TRBV7-9|NA|TRBJ1-4
CASSLERQPGANEKLFF
TGTGCCAGCAGCTTAGAACGACAGCCGGGGGCTAATGAAAAACTGTTTTTT